The source of this TCR beta chain is a study of T-cell memory formation after mild COVID-19. V was trimmed by 6 bases and J by 2 bases, leaving 14 bases between them. Germline-derived CDR1 and CDR2 are MNHNS and SASEGT. The CDR3 covers 15 residues. From the 5' RACE reads, TCRdb called clonotypes with MiXCR, one entry per CDR3 protein. The sample records under 650,000 distinct CDR3 sequences, about a sixth being singletons. The material sequenced was PBMCs or a T cell subset sorted from them (not recorded which). The chain recombines TRBV6-1 with TRBJ2-1, with D hard to call. This receptor was taken from an adult woman who had mild COVID-19 (a few samples of this study predate the infection). Cell type and time point are not known. The CDR3 nucleotides read TGTGCCAGCAGATCTCCCACGAGGCCCTACAATGAGCAGTTCTTC. Translating gives CASRSPTRPYNEQFF.